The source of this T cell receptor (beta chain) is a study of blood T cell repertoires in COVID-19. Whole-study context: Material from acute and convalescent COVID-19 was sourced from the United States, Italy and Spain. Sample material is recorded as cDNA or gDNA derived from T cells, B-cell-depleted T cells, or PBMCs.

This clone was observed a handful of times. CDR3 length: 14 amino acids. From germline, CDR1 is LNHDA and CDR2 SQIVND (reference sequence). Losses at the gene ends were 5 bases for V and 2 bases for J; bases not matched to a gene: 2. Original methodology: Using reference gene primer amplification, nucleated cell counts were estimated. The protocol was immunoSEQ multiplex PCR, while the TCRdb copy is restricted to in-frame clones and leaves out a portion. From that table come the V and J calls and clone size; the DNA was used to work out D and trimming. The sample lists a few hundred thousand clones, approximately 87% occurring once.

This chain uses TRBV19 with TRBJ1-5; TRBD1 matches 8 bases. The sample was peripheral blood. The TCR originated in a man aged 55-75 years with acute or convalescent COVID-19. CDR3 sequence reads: CASSPTGGNQPQHF. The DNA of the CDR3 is TGTGCCAGTAGTCCGACAGGGGGCAATCAGCCCCAGCATTTT.